The source of this T cell receptor beta chain is a study of metastatic and nonmetastatic thyroid tumors. Study in general: Comparative analysis of repertoires was undertaken across blood and tumor or nodule tissue obtained from malignant and benign thyroid patients.

Original methodology: Clinicopathological groups differed in CDR3, with these differences serving to build a distant-metastasis classifier for papillary thyroid cancer. TCRdb re-clonotyped the PCR reads via MiXCR. TCRdb assigned the V and J calls; the authors' analysis was not used. The table has about 25,000 clones, less than 25% seen once. This clone was seen repeatedly, ten times or more. Thyroid surgery took place with no prior treatment in any patient. The CDR3 is 14 amino acids. CDR1 is MNHNS, CDR2 SASEGT, per germline. V lost 6 bases to trimming and J lost 0 bases, with 9 bases between them. Sequencing was carried out using blood. The V gene is TRBV6-1, the J gene TRBJ1-5, with D maybe TRBD1 (6 bases). This TCR derives from a male donor with papillary thyroid cancer or a benign thyroid nodule (not recorded which). Some clones in this sample may be carry-over from other donors' samples. The CDR3 region is CASRLQGSNQPQHF. CDR3 in DNA: TGTGCCAGCAGGCTACAGGGTAGCAATCAGCCCCAGCATTTT.